The clone carrying this T cell receptor beta chain was detected a few times. What it binds is unknown. Sequencing targeted expressed TCRB transcripts, as all isolated RNA had been reverse transcribed. The method was immunoSEQ multiplex PCR; TCRdb's version includes in-frame clones alone and lacks a portion of them. This table holds a few hundred thousand clones, around 25% found once. CDR1 MNHEY and CDR2 SMNVEV come from the germline V gene (reference sequence). Trimming took 6 bases from V and 3 from J, leaving 21 bases between them. The CDR3 extends over 16 amino acids. The data stem from a study of beta chain features in type 1 diabetes. Regarding the study as a whole: VDJ junctions from patients with type 1 diabetes contained fewer insertions and more deletions. In all four CD4+ subsets, TCRB CDR3 length was significantly, moderately reduced in type 1 diabetes. Comparison showed that naive, central memory and Treg TCRB repertoires appeared more similar among patients than among healthy donors.

The genes are TRBV27 and TRBJ2-7; a weak D match, TRBD1 (6 bases). The sequenced sample consisted of naive CD4+ T cells from blood. This clonotype was obtained from a woman aged 30 to 39 with type 1 diabetes. The CDR3 coding sequence is TGTGCCAGCAGATACTCAGGGGCCTCACGGGGCTACGAGCAGTACTTC. Its protein is CASRYSGASRGYEQYF.